Following are 4 T cell receptor beta chains from one sample sequenced in a study of early T cells in non-severe SARS-CoV-2 infection. One entry per CDR3 protein results from TCRdb running MiXCR on the 5' RACE reads. Of tens of thousands of distinct CDR3 sequences listed, about 12% are singletons. The sample consisted of whole blood. The receptors shown here come from an adult who was a healthcare worker with PCR-confirmed SARS-CoV-2 infection or an uninfected control (not recorded which).

The chain employs TRBV6-6 and TRBJ2-3; 7 bases agree with TRBD1. The trim removed 8 bases at V and 3 bases at J, leaving 2 bases unmatched. The CDR3 has 12 residues. Germline V gene data show CDR1 as MNHNY and CDR2 as SVGAGI (reference sequence). Here the CDR3 reads CASADRTDTQYF. The CDR3 DNA reads as TGTGCCAGCGCGGACAGGACAGATACGCAGTATTTT.

The table lists this clonotype with many counts. The chain couples TRBV10-3 to TRBJ1-2; TRBD1 matches 8 bases. The CDR3 sequence is 13 residues long. With V trimmed by 6 bases and J by 6 bases, 6 bases remained unmatched. Germline V CDR1 and CDR2: ENHRY, SYGVKD. Here the CDR3 DNA reads TGTGCCATCAGCCCAGGACAGGGCAATGGCTACACCTTC. As protein: CAISPGQGNGYTF.

This clonotype was seen ten or more times. The J gene is TRBJ1-5, the V gene TRBV28; D not certain. The CDR3 has 14 residues. Trimming removed 6 bases at V and 0 bases at J, with 9 bases between. The germline gives CDR1 MDHEN, CDR2 SYDVKM. The CDR3 spells CASRGWYSNQPQHF. Written as DNA, the CDR3 is TGTGCCAGCAGGGGGTGGTATAGCAATCAGCCCCAGCATTTT. The full variable domain, completed using reference TRBV28 and TRBJ1-5, is DVKVTQSSRYLVKRTGEKVFLECVQDMDHENMFWYRQDPGLGLRLIYFSYDVKMKEKGDIPEGYSVSREKKERFSLILESASTNQTSMYLCASRGWYSNQPQHFGDGTRLSIL.

The CDR3 coding sequence is TGTGCCAGCAGCCCTTGGGGCAGAGGAGAAGAGACCCAGTACTTC. This codes for CASSPWGRGEETQYF. The V and J genes are TRBV9 and TRBJ2-5, with D perhaps matching TRBD1 (5 bases). The CDR3 length is 15 residues. The germline gives CDR1 SGDLS, CDR2 YYNGEE. V was shortened by 4 bases and J by 3 bases, with 16 bases between the two germline ends. Based on the CDR3 plus reference TRBV9 and TRBJ2-5, the full variable domain is DSGVTQTPKHLITATGQRVTLRCSPRSGDLSVYWYQQSLDQGLQFLIQYYNGEERAKGNILERFSAQQFPDLHSELNLSSLELGDSALYFCASSPWGRGEETQYFGPGTRLLVL.